These 8 T cell receptor beta chains came from one sample sequenced in a study of blood T cell repertoires in COVID-19. Measured with immunoSEQ multiplex PCR; TCRdb has only the in-frame clones, and not every one. The repertoire holds around 130,000 clones, with 75% to 85% as singletons. The sequenced sample was peripheral blood. These receptors were collected from a man older than 75 with acute or convalescent COVID-19.

This sequence joins TRBV19 and TRBJ1-3; D is undetermined. V was clipped by 2 bases and J by 4 bases, with 3 bases between them. Per germline, CDR1 LNHDA and CDR2 SQIVND (reference sequence). The CDR3 runs to 12 residues. The CDR3 spells CASSIPGNTIYF. In DNA, the CDR3 is TGTGCCAGTAGTATACCGGGAAACACCATATATTTT.

The chain uses TRBV2 and TRBJ1-1; 8 bases are shared with TRBD1. V shed 6 bases and J 10 bases; nucleotides not matched to a gene: 7. In germline, CDR1 is SNHLY, CDR2 FYNNEI. The CDR3 runs to 12 residues. The DNA of the CDR3 is TGTGCCAGCAGCCTAGACAGGGGTTCAGCTTTCTTT. This translates into CASSLDRGSAFF.

The J gene is TRBJ2-1, the V gene TRBV5-1; tentatively, D is TRBD2 (6 bases). Germline CDR1 is SGHRS and CDR2 is YFSETQ. This CDR3 has 15 amino acids. Trimming removed 2 bases from V and 10 bases from J, with 19 bases in between. CDR3: CASSFSSTGTQEQFF. The DNA for the CDR3 is TGCGCCAGCAGCTTTTCATCCACCGGGACTCAAGAGCAGTTCTTC.

J is TRBJ2-1 and V is TRBV10-3; TRBD1 matches at 8 bases. The CDR3 has 15 amino acids. The V gene end was trimmed by 8 bases and the J gene end by 4 bases; junction bases not matched to a gene: 10. The germline gives CDR1 ENHRY, CDR2 SYGVKD. The CDR3 region is CAIARLGTGYNEQFF. CDR3 sequence (DNA): TGTGCCATCGCCAGGCTCGGGACAGGTTACAATGAGCAGTTCTTC.

The chain uses TRBV3-1 (or the pseudogene TRBV3-2) and TRBJ2-5, with D unclear. Germline V gene lookup returns CDR1 LGHDT and CDR2 YNNKEL (reference sequence). V lost 0 bases to trimming and J lost 0 bases, with 8 bases between them. There are 15 residues in the CDR3. This chain's CDR3 is CASSQERWYQETQYF. The CDR3 region has the DNA TGTGCCAGCAGCCAAGAGAGGTGGTACCAAGAGACCCAGTACTTC.

J is TRBJ2-5 and V is TRBV20-1, with 12 bases lining up with TRBD1. Unmatched junction bases numbered 6, after V lost 3 bases and J lost 4 bases. Germline V gives CDR1 DFQATT, CDR2 SNEGSKA (reference sequence). The CDR3 totals 15 residues. The CDR3 is CSASGDRGLGETQYF. The CDR3 coding sequence is TGCAGTGCTAGTGGGGACAGGGGGCTTGGAGAGACCCAGTACTTC.

This sequence joins TRBV4-3 and TRBJ2-2; 7 nucleotides match TRBD1. V was pared by 3 bases and J by 0 bases, with 7 bases of the junction left unmatched. This CDR3 region has 17 residues. Per the germline V gene, CDR1 is LGHNA and CDR2 is YSLEER. The CDR3 bases are TGCGCCAGCAGCCAGATAAAGGGGACAGCGAACACCGGGGAGCTGTTTTTT. Protein sequence: CASSQIKGTANTGELFF.

This clone was seen a few times. The chain joins TRBV12-3 or TRBV12-4 to TRBJ1-5, with D uncertain. The CDR3 has 13 amino acids. Trimming took 3 bases from V and 6 from J, leaving 9 bases between them. CDR3 loop: CASSFQPGQPQHF. Written as DNA, the CDR3 is TGTGCCAGCAGTTTTCAGCCGGGTCAGCCCCAGCATTTT.